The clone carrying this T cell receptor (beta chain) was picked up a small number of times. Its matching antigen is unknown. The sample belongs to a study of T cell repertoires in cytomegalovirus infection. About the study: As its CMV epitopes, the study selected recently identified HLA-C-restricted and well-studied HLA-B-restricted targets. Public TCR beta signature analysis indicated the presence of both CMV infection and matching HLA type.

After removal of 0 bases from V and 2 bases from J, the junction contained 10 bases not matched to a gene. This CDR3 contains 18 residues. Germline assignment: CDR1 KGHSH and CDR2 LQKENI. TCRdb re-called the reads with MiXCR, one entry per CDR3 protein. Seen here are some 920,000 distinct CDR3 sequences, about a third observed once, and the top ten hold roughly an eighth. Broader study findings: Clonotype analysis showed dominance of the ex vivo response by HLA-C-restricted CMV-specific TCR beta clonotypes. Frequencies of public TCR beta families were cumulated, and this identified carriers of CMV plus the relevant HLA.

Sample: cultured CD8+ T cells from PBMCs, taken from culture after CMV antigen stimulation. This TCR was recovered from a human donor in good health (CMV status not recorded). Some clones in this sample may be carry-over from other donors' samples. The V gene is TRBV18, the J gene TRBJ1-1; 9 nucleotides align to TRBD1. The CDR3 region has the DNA TGTGCCAGCTCACCACCGGAGGACAGGGGCCAACCCAACACTGAAGCTTTCTTT. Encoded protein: CASSPPEDRGQPNTEAFF.